This record concerns one T cell receptor beta chain sequence. This clonotype was seen many times. The clone's antigen remains unknown. Per-nucleotide qualities are absent, and no much larger clonotype sits a single base away. The data originate from a study of Graves' ophthalmopathy and Graves' hyperthyroidism (dated by TCRdb to 2017 to 2018). Regarding the complete study: Peripheral blood was collected before any treatment was given, at the time of initial diagnosis. TCR beta repertoire signatures were used to distinguish Graves' ophthalmopathy from Graves' hyperthyroidism and to predict progression to ophthalmopathy. T-cell repertoires of thyroid tissue and blood were compared in over 5 hyperthyroidism patients. Following sampling, methimazole starting at 30 mg daily was administered to hyperthyroidism patients, and high-dose intravenous methylprednisolone was administered to ophthalmopathy patients. In total, 135 blood samples were TCR-sequenced: under 45 ophthalmopathy, around 75 hyperthyroidism and some 17 hyperthyroidism-to-ophthalmopathy patients. To explore V-J signatures that distinguish ophthalmopathy from hyperthyroidism, a discovery set of 100 patients was enrolled, made up of around 44 with ophthalmopathy and fewer than 60 with stable hyperthyroidism. The independent validation cohort included some 19 hyperthyroidism patients plus 17 patients who later progressed from hyperthyroidism to ophthalmopathy. Summary of the overall study and its limitations: Among expanded thyroid clonotypes with frequency above 0.001, most also showed up in blood, which suggests that blood repertoires may reflect the thyroid immune response. No statistical method was used to set the sample size in advance, and the investigators knew which group each participant was assigned to. In validation, the model predicted ophthalmopathy progression with more than 70% sensitivity and approximately 75% specificity; approximately 12 predicted patients were CT-confirmed with GO in a median of roughly 6.8 months. The 13-signature model separated ophthalmopathy from stable hyperthyroidism with around 90% sensitivity and approximately 83% specificity in cross-validation, and 80%/75% in the test set.

For repertoire sequencing, TCR beta CDR3 regions were amplified from RNA transcripts. A first-round RT-PCR used HTBI primers with the Qiagen OneStep RT-PCR kit, followed by a second-round multiplex PCR, size selection and purification. Libraries were sequenced paired-end with 100 bp reads on an Illumina HiSeq2000. Per the authors' processing: Reads were processed with SOAPnuke, discarding reads with adapters, uncalled bases, mean Phred below 15, or no exact constant-primer or identifier match. High-quality paired reads were merged with COPE v1.2.5. Each unique nucleotide sequence was treated as a clonotype, and MiTCR v1.1 was used to align the clonotypes to the IMGT TRB V, D and J references. Only V-J combinations with frequency above 0.0001 were analysed, covering 99.2% of repertoires. A TCR clonal expansion and chaos score per V-J combination was defined as the ratio of F50 clonal expansion to chaos observed in the TCRdist matrix. Welch's t-statistics and random forest were used to reduce features to more than ten V-J combinations, which were fed into a naive Bayes classifier. Thyroid-blood repertoire similarity was quantified with the Morisita-Horn index. The public reads were quality trimmed at Q25 with fastp and then assembled into clones with MiXCR by TCRdb, keeping productive beta chains. Identical CDR3 protein sequences are pooled into one entry, listed with their most common genes and DNA. The V and J calls were determined by TCRdb, not by the authors. The sample has some 25,000 distinct CDR3 sequences on record, 48% of them singletons. The ten largest clonotypes hold about 5.9% of the sample.

Stable hyperthyroidism was defined as no progression to ophthalmopathy within 18 months of follow-up. Hyperthyroidism patients were newly diagnosed, with disease duration under 2 months, and aged 18 to 65 years. Patients with other autoimmune diseases, uncontrolled infections, pregnancy or lactation were excluded from the study. Diagnosis was based on clinical symptoms, serum thyroxine, TRAb, thyroid ultrasound and orbital computed tomography. Using Ficoll-Paque density gradient centrifugation, PBMCs were isolated from roughly 9.2 ml of fresh peripheral blood. Trizol reagent was used to extract the total RNA, and its quality was then checked on an Agilent 2100 Bioanalyzer. The CDR3 has 14 amino acids, counting the end cysteine and phenylalanine. Only the CDR3 DNA is retained, 42 bases long and in frame from the first base. CDR1 is given as SGHAT and CDR2 as FQNNGV, both from the germline V gene. After removal of 1 base from V and 2 bases from J, the junction retains 2 bases not matched to a gene.

The V gene is TRBV11-2 and the J gene is TRBJ2-7, and TRBD1 aligns with 7 junction nucleotides. The sequence derives from an adult woman with stable Graves' hyperthyroidism. The sample taken for sequencing was peripheral blood. This receptor has the CDR3 CASSLGDRAYEQYF. The DNA sequence reads TGTGCCAGCAGCTTAGGGGACAGAGCCTACGAGCAGTACTTC.